The 25 T cell receptor beta chains below all came from one sample that was sequenced in a study of blood T cell repertoires in COVID-19. Clones were read by immunoSEQ multiplex PCR, and TCRdb kept only the in-frame ones, dropping some. This sample yields about 120,000 clones, of which more than 75% are seen a single time; 7.9% belongs to the top ten. The sequenced sample was peripheral blood. Receptors originate from a man between 65 and 85 years old with acute or convalescent COVID-19.

The rearrangement links TRBV5-1 to TRBJ2-2, with 10 positions matching TRBD1. The J segment lost 7 bases and the V segment lost 0 bases, leaving 6 bases of the junction unmatched. Germline V gene data show CDR1 as SGHRS and CDR2 as YFSETQ. This CDR3 spans 16 amino acids. The CDR3 nucleotides read TGCGCCAGCAGCTTGGTTGGGACAGGGGAAATCGGGGAGCTGTTTTTT. Translating gives CASSLVGTGEIGELFF.

This chain connects TRBV6-5 to TRBJ1-2; tentative D call: TRBD1 (5 bases). Germline V gene data show CDR1 as MNHEY and CDR2 as SVGAGI. The CDR3 spans 14 residues. Deletions cut 5 bases from V and 8 bases from J, with 18 bases between. CDR3 bases: TGTGCCAGCAGTCTCACGGGGGGGGAATACGGCTACACCTTC. It codes for CASSLTGGEYGYTF.

Turning to this clone: The same CDR3 can be traced to other DNA sequences in this sample. The chain recombines TRBV5-1 with TRBJ2-1, with 8 bases that match TRBD2. Germline V gives CDR1 SGHRS, CDR2 YFSETQ. V was pared by 4 bases and J by 0 bases, with 3 bases of the junction left unmatched. The CDR3 is 15 amino acids. As DNA, the CDR3 is TGCGCCAGCAGCACAAGCGGGAGCTCCTACAATGAGCAGTTCTTC. It translates to CASSTSGSSYNEQFF.

The chain is built from TRBV7-3 and TRBJ2-1; 12 positions agree with TRBD2. CDR1 SGHTA and CDR2 FQGTGA come from the germline V gene. Losses at the gene ends were 4 bases for V and 4 bases for J; bases not matched to a gene: 2. The CDR3 covers 15 residues. The CDR3 reads CASSWTSGVYNEQFF. DNA of the CDR3: TGTGCCAGCAGCTGGACTAGCGGGGTTTACAATGAGCAGTTCTTC.

This chain joins TRBV7-2 and TRBJ2-1, with D tentatively TRBD2 (7 bases). The germline V gene has CDR1 SGHTA and CDR2 FQGNSA. The CDR3 covers 15 residues. V was shortened by 7 bases and J by 6 bases, with 19 bases between the two germline ends. CDR3 amino acids: CASILLGGPVNEQFF. The CDR3 DNA sequence: TGTGCCAGCATCCTCTTGGGGGGGCCGGTCAATGAGCAGTTCTTC.

The chain carries TRBV29-1 and TRBJ1-1, with TRBD1 as a possible D gene (6 bases). CDR3 length: 12 amino acids. Germline V CDR1 and CDR2: SQVTM, ANQGSEA. Trimming took 7 bases from V and 5 from J, leaving 14 bases between them. The CDR3 here is CSAGRGGTEAFF. CDR3 nucleotides: TGCAGCGCCGGAAGGGGGGGGACTGAAGCTTTCTTT. Filled out from reference TRBV29-1 and TRBJ1-1, the complete variable domain reads SAVISQKPSRDICQRGTSLTIQCQVDSQVTMMFWYRQQPGQSLTLIATANQGSEATYESGFVIDKFPISRPNLTFSTLTVSNMSPEDSSIYLCSAGRGGTEAFFGQGTRLTVV.

The chain has TRBV12-3 or TRBV12-4 and TRBJ1-1; 8 nucleotides line up with TRBD1. The ends lost 5 bases at V and 5 bases at J; junction bases unmatched: 4. This CDR3 spans 13 amino acids. Written as DNA, the CDR3 is TGTGCCAGCAGTACAGGGGGAGAAACTGAAGCTTTCTTT. This translates into CASSTGGETEAFF.

This chain connects TRBV5-1 to TRBJ1-1, with 7 bases fitting TRBD1. The CDR3 sequence is 15 residues long. CDR1 SGHRS and CDR2 YFSETQ come from the germline V gene. The ends lost 0 bases at V and 1 base at J; junction bases unmatched: 3. The CDR3 sequence: CASSLDGTANTEAFF. In DNA, the CDR3 is TGCGCCAGCAGCTTGGATGGGACAGCGAACACTGAAGCTTTCTTT.

V usage is TRBV2 and J usage is TRBJ1-1; the D gene is possibly TRBD1 (5 bases). Germline V gene lookup returns CDR1 SNHLY and CDR2 FYNNEI. The V end lost 8 bases, the J end lost 3 bases, and 13 bases lay between the germline ends. The CDR3 is 13 amino acids. CDR3 coding DNA: TGTGCCAGCCACTGGGGGGTCGACACTGAAGCTTTCTTT. Encoded protein: CASHWGVDTEAFF.

The rearrangement uses TRBV5-5 and TRBJ2-7; no reliable D call. The V end lost 0 bases, the J end lost 7 bases, and 11 bases lay between the germline ends. The germline gives CDR1 SGHKS, CDR2 YYEKEE (reference sequence). The CDR3 length is 13 residues. In nucleotides, the CDR3 is TGTGCCAGCAGCTTGGGAACCGTCACTGAGCAGTACTTC. Translating it yields CASSLGTVTEQYF.

CDR3 nucleotides: TGTGCCAGCAGCGACAGTTTTCTTAATTCACCCCTCCACTTT. It codes for CASSDSFLNSPLHF. The chain is built from TRBV2 and TRBJ1-6; a possible D gene is TRBD1 (5 bases). The CDR3 is 14 amino acids. The germline CDR1 and CDR2 sequences are SNHLY and FYNNEI. Between the trimmed V and J ends, which lost 6 bases and 6 bases, there was a span of 12 bases.

This chain links TRBV28 with TRBJ1-1, with D tentatively TRBD1 (6 bases). Germline V gene data show CDR1 as MDHEN and CDR2 as SYDVKM. The CDR3 sequence is 14 residues long. Trimming pared 5 bases from V and 4 bases from J, leaving 14 bases between. The CDR3 DNA reads as TGTGCCAGCAGTGGACAGACCCGGGGCACTGAAGCTTTCTTT. Its protein is CASSGQTRGTEAFF.

The V and J genes are TRBV6-4 and TRBJ2-1, with TRBD1 matching over 11 bases. Germline V gene lookup returns CDR1 MRHNA and CDR2 SNTAGT. J was trimmed by 8 bases and V by 6 bases; bases with no gene match: 3. The CDR3 sequence is 13 residues long. The CDR3 sequence: CASRRDRGYEQFF. The CDR3, as DNA: TGTGCCAGCAGGCGGGACAGGGGGTATGAGCAGTTCTTC.

V gene TRBV30 combines with J gene TRBJ1-2; D is possibly TRBD1 (5 bases). The V end was cut by 0 bases, the J end by 5 bases, with 16 bases between. The CDR3 contains 15 residues. Germline loops: CDR1 GTSNPN, CDR2 SVGIG (reference sequence). DNA of the CDR3: TGTGCCTGGAGTGTTGTCATTTGGGGGGTTTATGGCTACACCTTC. Residues: CAWSVVIWGVYGYTF. The whole variable domain, remainder taken from reference TRBV30 and TRBJ1-2, is SQTIHQWPATLVQPVGSPLSLECTVEGTSNPNLYWYRQAAGRGLQLLFYSVGIGQISSEVPQNLSASRPQDRQFILSSKKLLLSDSGFYLCAWSVVIWGVYGYTFGSGTRLTVV.

The CDR3 region is CASSPGQGATDTQYF. DNA for the CDR3: TGCGCCAGCAGCCCGGGACAGGGGGCAACAGATACGCAGTATTTT. The chain is built from TRBV5-1 and TRBJ2-3; 12 nucleotides align to TRBD1. CDR3 length equals 15 residues. V gave up 4 bases and J gave up 3 bases; unmatched junction bases: 3. Germline V gene sequence: CDR1 SGHRS, CDR2 YFSETQ.

In DNA form, the CDR3 reads TGTGCCAGCAGTTTCGGGAGAAACAATGAGCAGTTCTTC. Residues: CASSFGRNNEQFF. The J gene is TRBJ2-1, the V gene TRBV28; D perhaps matches TRBD2 (6 bases). This CDR3 has 13 amino acids. The V end lost 3 bases, the J end lost 5 bases, and 8 bases lay between the germline ends. Germline CDR1 MDHEN, CDR2 SYDVKM.

The chain employs TRBV4-1 and TRBJ2-3; unclear D gene. Deletions cut 4 bases from V and 2 bases from J, with 13 bases between. Germline V lookup: CDR1 MGHRA, CDR2 YSYEKL. There are 15 residues in the CDR3. The CDR3 region has the DNA TGCGCCAGCAGCCTCAACCCTACTGCCACAGATACGCAGTATTTT. As protein: CASSLNPTATDTQYF.

The rearrangement joins TRBV28 to TRBJ1-1, with 8 bases aligning to TRBD1. The V gene end was trimmed by 6 bases and the J gene end by 5 bases; junction bases not matched to a gene: 11. CDR3 length equals 15 residues. CDR1 is MDHEN, CDR2 SYDVKM, per germline. The CDR3 DNA sequence: TGTGCCAGCAGCTCCTCTTTAGGACAGGGAACTGAAGCTTTCTTT. Translated, it gives CASSSSLGQGTEAFF.

A note on this clone: The sample contains more than one DNA sequence encoding this CDR3. The chain carries TRBV7-9 and TRBJ1-2; D is uncertain. CDR1 is SEHNR and CDR2 is FQNEAQ in the germline V gene (reference sequence). The CDR3 runs 13 residues. Trimming took 4 bases from V and 4 from J, leaving 10 bases between them. The CDR3 loop is CASSSSNSYGYTF. CDR3 coding DNA: TGTGCCAGCAGCTCGTCTAACTCCTATGGCTACACCTTC.

This chain joins TRBV6-1 and TRBJ1-1; D unresolved. Trimming stripped 3 bases from V and 3 bases from J, with 11 bases between. The germline V gene encodes CDR1 MNHNS and CDR2 SASEGT. This CDR3 contains 14 residues. The CDR3 nucleotides read TGTGCCAGCAGTGAGCCTACAGCTTACACTGAAGCTTTCTTT. It is translated as CASSEPTAYTEAFF.

The CDR3 nucleotides read TGCGCCAGCGAGGCAGGGGGCTCGGGCACAGATACGCAGTATTTT. Translated, it gives CASEAGGSGTDTQYF. The rearrangement links TRBV5-1 to TRBJ2-3, with 8 bases fitting TRBD1. This CDR3 contains 15 residues. CDR1 and CDR2 (germline): SGHRS, YFSETQ. V lost 7 bases, J lost 1 base, and 8 bases stayed unmatched.

The chain couples TRBV24-1 to TRBJ2-5; perhaps TRBD1 as D (6 bases). This CDR3 contains 14 residues. From germline, CDR1 is KGHDR and CDR2 SFDVKD. Trimming took off 3 bases at V and 3 bases at J, with 10 bases between the two ends. In nucleotides, the CDR3 is TGTGCCACCAGTGATCCTCGGACAGAAGAGACCCAGTACTTC. Translation: CATSDPRTEETQYF.

The V and J genes are TRBV15 and TRBJ1-1; maybe TRBD1 (6 bases). Trimming cost V 3 bases and J 8 bases, with 16 bases left between them. CDR1 LNHNV and CDR2 YYDKDF come from the germline V gene (reference sequence). CDR3 size: 14 residues. The CDR3, as DNA: TGTGCCACCAGCAGCGTCTACCAGGGGAGCGAAGCTTTCTTT. This translates into CATSSVYQGSEAFF.

CDR3 nucleotides: TGTGCCAGTAGGCCCAACAGGGAAAATCAGCCCCAGCATTTT. Protein product: CASRPNRENQPQHF. This sequence joins TRBV19 and TRBJ1-5, with D tentatively TRBD1 (6 bases). Between the trimmed V and J ends, which lost 6 bases and 4 bases, there was a span of 13 bases. Per the germline V gene, CDR1 is LNHDA and CDR2 is SQIVND (reference sequence). CDR3 length: 14 residues.

With respect to this clone: Other DNA sequences in this sample translate to the same CDR3. The chain carries TRBV12-3 or TRBV12-4 and TRBJ1-3, with TRBD1 as a possible D gene (5 bases). The CDR3 runs to 13 residues. Trimming removed 3 bases at V and 4 bases at J, with 7 bases between. The CDR3 here is CASSFGGGNTIYF. Here the CDR3 DNA reads TGTGCCAGCAGTTTCGGGGGAGGAAACACCATATATTTT.